The 9 T cell receptor beta chains reported below all come from one sample, sequenced in a study of CD4 T cells in relation to SARS-CoV-2 and coronaviruses. This table comes from immunoSEQ multiplex PCR, and its TCRdb copy is limited to in-frame clones, with some not included. Seen here are tens of thousands of clones, around 76% observed once, and the top ten hold roughly 14%. These receptors have no known antigen. Unexposed donor CD4+ T cells date from 2011-2018, before the COVID-19 pandemic. After approximately ten days of culture, CD4+ T cells were isolated. Source material: CD4+ T cells from PBMCs, cultured in vitro. The source is a human donor in good health.

Only a few counts were recorded for this clone. The CDR3 region is CASSLRAGGNEQFF. The DNA for the CDR3 is TGTGCCAGCAGCTTAAGGGCGGGGGGGAATGAGCAGTTCTTC. The chain employs TRBV7-3 and TRBJ2-1, with 9 bases matching TRBD2. Looked up from germline, CDR1 is SGHTA and CDR2 is FQGTGA. The CDR3 sequence is 14 residues long. J gave up 7 bases and V 1 base, and 2 bases lay outside the gene matches.

As DNA, the CDR3 is TGTGCCACCAGCAGAGATCTGGTGGATCAGCCCCAGCATTTT. Encoded protein: CATSRDLVDQPQHF. The V call is TRBV15, the J call TRBJ1-5; D is undetermined. CDR3 length: 14 amino acids. V was pared by 0 bases and J by 5 bases, with 8 bases between. Germline assignment: CDR1 LNHNV and CDR2 YYDKDF (reference sequence).

The chain links TRBV10-2 to TRBJ1-1; TRBD1 matches at 9 bases. Trimming cost V 7 bases and J 4 bases; bases outside gene matches: 10. This CDR3 region has 15 residues. Germline loops: CDR1 WSHSY, CDR2 SAAADI. The CDR3 DNA sequence: TGCGCCAGCATCGGACAGGGGAGGGATAGCACTGAAGCTTTCTTT. Its protein is CASIGQGRDSTEAFF.

The sample holds a few counts of this clone. The chain couples TRBV29-1 to TRBJ2-2, with TRBD2 matching 14 bases. Trimming cost V 5 bases and J 6 bases; bases outside gene matches: 5. CDR1 is SQVTM, CDR2 ANQGSEA, per germline. The CDR3 covers 15 residues. CDR3 nucleotide sequence: TGCAGCGTTCGACTAGCGGGAGGGCCTGCCGGGGAGCTGTTTTTT. Its protein is CSVRLAGGPAGELFF.

CDR3 in amino acids: CASSPGLAASYEQYF. The CDR3 DNA reads TGTGCCAGCTCACCAGGGCTAGCGGCCTCCTACGAGCAGTACTTC. The chain joins TRBV18 to TRBJ2-7; 7 nucleotides match TRBD2. Germline assignment: CDR1 KGHSH and CDR2 LQKENI. V lost 2 bases to trimming and J lost 0 bases; unmatched junction nucleotides: 4. The CDR3 consists of 15 residues.

In this sample, this clone turned up a few times. The chain recombines TRBV10-1 with TRBJ2-1, with 13 bases fitting TRBD2. CDR3 size: 20 residues. V lost 6 bases, J lost 0 bases, and 14 bases stayed unmatched. Germline-derived CDR1 and CDR2 are WNHNN and SYGVQD (reference sequence). The CDR3 DNA follows: TGCGCCAGCAGGCAAAAAGACGGGACTAGCGGGGTCAGCTCCTACAATGAGCAGTTCTTC. Amino acid sequence: CASRQKDGTSGVSSYNEQFF.

This rearrangement joins TRBV4-2 to TRBJ2-2; 11 bases are a match to TRBD2. V gave up 1 base and J gave up 2 bases; unmatched junction bases: 9. From germline, CDR1 is LGHNA and CDR2 YNFKEQ. The CDR3 is made up of 19 amino acids. The CDR3 bases are TGTGCCAGCAGCCAAGGGGGCCTAGCGGGAGGAACAAACACCGGGGAGCTGTTTTTT. This gives the protein CASSQGGLAGGTNTGELFF.

This sequence joins TRBV2 and TRBJ1-1, with a possible D match to TRBD1 (5 bases). Trimming shortened V by 4 bases and J by 0 bases, and 15 bases separated the two germline ends. From germline, CDR1 is SNHLY and CDR2 FYNNEI. This CDR3 has 16 residues. In DNA, the CDR3 is TGTGCCAGCAGTGTGCGGGGCGGCACCGTGAACACTGAAGCTTTCTTT. Protein sequence: CASSVRGGTVNTEAFF.

This clone was counted once. This sequence joins TRBV6-5 and TRBJ1-2; TRBD1 aligns across 8 bases. V dropped 0 bases and J dropped 7; count of bases not matched to a gene: 4. The CDR3 consists of 14 residues. CDR1 and CDR2 (germline): MNHEY, SVGAGI. The CDR3 coding sequence is TGTGCCAGCAGTTACTCGGACAGGGACGGTGGCTACACCTTC. Translating it yields CASSYSDRDGGYTF.